This T cell receptor (beta chain) was observed in a study of T cell responses to AZD1222 COVID-19 vaccine. Trimming at V came to 8 bases and at J to 6 bases, leaving 23 bases not matched to a gene. CDR1 is WNHNN and CDR2 is SYGVQD in the germline V gene (reference sequence). The CDR3 contains 18 residues. The protocol was immunoSEQ multiplex PCR, while the TCRdb copy is restricted to in-frame clones and leaves out a portion. In the table there are 120,000 to 150,000 clones, roughly nine tenths of which are singletons. On this clone itself: Its antigen is unknown.

Findings and caveats of the study: Seropositive AZD1222 recipients at baseline numbered only 6 or 7. Donors, mostly white British, included more females; clonal diversity was possibly underestimated.

This clonotype originated in an adult who received the MenACWY meningococcal vaccine as a control. The rearrangement joins TRBV10-1 to TRBJ2-5, with TRBD1 identical over 8 bases. The sample here was peripheral blood, taken 28 days after the second dose of the MenACWY control vaccine. The CDR3 DNA follows: TGCGCCAGCCATGCACAGACAGGGGCCGACTTCCTAAGCAAGACCCAGTACTTC. It specifies CASHAQTGADFLSKTQYF.